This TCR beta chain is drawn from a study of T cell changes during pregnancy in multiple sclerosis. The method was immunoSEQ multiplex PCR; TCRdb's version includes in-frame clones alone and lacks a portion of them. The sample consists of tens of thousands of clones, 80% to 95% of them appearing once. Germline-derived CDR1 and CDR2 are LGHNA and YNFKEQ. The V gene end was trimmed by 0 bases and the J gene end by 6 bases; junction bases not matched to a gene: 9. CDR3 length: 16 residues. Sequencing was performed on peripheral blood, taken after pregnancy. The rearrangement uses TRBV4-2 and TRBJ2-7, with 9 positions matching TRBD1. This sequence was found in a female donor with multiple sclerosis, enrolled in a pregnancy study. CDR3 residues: CASSQDPGQGWREQYF. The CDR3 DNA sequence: TGTGCCAGCAGCCAAGATCCCGGACAGGGGTGGCGCGAGCAGTACTTC.